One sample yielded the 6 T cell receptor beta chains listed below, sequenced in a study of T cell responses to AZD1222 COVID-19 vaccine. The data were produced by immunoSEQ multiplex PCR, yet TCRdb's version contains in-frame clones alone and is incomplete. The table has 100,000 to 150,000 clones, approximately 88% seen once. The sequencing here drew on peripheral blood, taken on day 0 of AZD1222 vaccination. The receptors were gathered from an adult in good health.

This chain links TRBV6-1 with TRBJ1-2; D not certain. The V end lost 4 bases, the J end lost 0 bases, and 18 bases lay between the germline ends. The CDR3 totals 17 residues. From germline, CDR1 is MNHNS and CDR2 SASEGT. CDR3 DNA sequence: TGTGCCAGCAGTGCTCGACGTGACCGAACAGCTAACTATGGCTACACCTTC. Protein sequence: CASSARRDRTANYGYTF.

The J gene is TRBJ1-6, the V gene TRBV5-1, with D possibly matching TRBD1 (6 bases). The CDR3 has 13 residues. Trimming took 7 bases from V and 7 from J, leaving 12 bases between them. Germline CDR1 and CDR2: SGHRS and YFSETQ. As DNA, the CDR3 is TGCGCCAGCCGGGACATCGGGAATTCACCCCTCCACTTT. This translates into CASRDIGNSPLHF.

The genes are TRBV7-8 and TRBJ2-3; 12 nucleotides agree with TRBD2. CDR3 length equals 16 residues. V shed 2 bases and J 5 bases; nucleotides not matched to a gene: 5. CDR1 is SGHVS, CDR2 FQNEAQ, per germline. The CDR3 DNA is TGTGCCAGCAGCTTACTAGCGGGGGGGCGTGGAGATACGCAGTATTTT. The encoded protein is CASSLLAGGRGDTQYF.

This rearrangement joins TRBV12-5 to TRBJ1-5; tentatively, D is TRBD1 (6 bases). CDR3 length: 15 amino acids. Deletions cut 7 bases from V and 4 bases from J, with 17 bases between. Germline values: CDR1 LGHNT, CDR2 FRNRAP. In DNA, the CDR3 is TGTGCTAGTGCCCTGGGGGGGGACAAGAATCAGCCCCAGCATTTT. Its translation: CASALGGDKNQPQHF.

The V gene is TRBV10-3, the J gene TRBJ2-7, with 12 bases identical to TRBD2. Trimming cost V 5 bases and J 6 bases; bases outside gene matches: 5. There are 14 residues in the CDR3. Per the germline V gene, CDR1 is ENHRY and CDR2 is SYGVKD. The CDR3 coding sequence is TGTGCCATCAGTCGGACTAGCGGGGCGGGCGAGCAGTACTTC. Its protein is CAISRTSGAGEQYF.

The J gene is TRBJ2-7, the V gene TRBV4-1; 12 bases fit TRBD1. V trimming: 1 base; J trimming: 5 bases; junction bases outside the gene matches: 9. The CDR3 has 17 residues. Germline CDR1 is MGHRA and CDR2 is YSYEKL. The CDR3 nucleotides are TGCGCCAGCAGCCAAGCCACCGGGACAGGGGGCTACGACGAGCAGTACTTC. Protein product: CASSQATGTGGYDEQYF.